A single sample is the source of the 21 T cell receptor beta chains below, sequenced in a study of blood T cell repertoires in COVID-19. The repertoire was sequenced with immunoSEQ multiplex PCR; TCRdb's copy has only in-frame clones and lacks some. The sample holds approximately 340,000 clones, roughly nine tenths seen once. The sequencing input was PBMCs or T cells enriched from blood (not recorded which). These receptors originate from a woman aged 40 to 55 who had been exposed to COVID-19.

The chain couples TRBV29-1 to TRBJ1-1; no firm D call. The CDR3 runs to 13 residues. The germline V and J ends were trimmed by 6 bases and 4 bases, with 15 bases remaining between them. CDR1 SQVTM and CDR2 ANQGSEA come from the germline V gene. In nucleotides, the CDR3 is TGCAGCGTCGCTGGCGGTGCTGCCACTGAAGCTTTCTTT. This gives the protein CSVAGGAATEAFF.

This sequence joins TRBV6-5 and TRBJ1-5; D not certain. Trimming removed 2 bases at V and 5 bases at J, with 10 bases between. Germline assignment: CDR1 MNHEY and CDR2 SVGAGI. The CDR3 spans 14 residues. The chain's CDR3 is CASSYGSRDQPQHF. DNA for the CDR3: TGTGCCAGCAGTTACGGTAGTAGAGATCAGCCCCAGCATTTT.

The CDR3 is CASIGRDRGQGNYGYTF. CDR3 in DNA: TGTGCCAGCATCGGCCGGGACAGGGGACAAGGAAACTATGGCTACACCTTC. The chain recombines TRBV2 with TRBJ1-2, with 10 bases fitting TRBD1. J lost 2 bases, V lost 7 bases, and 13 bases had no gene match. The CDR3 runs 17 residues. Germline V CDR1 and CDR2: SNHLY, FYNNEI.

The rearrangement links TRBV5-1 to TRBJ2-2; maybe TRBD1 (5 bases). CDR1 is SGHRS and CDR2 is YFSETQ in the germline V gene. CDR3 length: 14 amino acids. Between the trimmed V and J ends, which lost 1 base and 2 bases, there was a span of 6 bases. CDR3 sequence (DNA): TGCGCCAGCAGCTTGCAGGGTAACACCGGGGAGCTGTTTTTT. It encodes CASSLQGNTGELFF.

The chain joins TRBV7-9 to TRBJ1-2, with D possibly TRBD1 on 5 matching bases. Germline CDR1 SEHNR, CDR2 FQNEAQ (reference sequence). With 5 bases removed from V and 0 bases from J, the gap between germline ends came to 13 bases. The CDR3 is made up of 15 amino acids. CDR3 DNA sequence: TGTGCCAGCAGCGGACGGGACTATCCTAACTATGGCTACACCTTC. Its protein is CASSGRDYPNYGYTF.

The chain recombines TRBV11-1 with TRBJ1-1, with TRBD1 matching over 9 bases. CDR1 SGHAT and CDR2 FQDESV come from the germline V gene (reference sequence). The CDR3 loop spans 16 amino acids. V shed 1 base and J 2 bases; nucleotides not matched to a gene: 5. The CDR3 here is CASSLDMGQGNTEAFF. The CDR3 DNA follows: TGTGCCAGCAGCTTAGATATGGGACAGGGCAACACTGAAGCTTTCTTT.

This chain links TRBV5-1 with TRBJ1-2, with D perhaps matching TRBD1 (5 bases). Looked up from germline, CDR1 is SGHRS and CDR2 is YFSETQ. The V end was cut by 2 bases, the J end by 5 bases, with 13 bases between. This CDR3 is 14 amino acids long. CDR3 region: CASSLRGSDYGYTF. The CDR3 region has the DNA TGCGCCAGCAGCTTACGGGGGTCTGATTATGGCTACACCTTC.

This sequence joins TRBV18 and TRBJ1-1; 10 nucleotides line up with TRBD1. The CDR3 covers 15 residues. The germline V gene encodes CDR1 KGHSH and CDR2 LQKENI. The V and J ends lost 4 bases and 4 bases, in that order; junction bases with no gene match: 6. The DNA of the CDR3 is TGTGCCAGCTCACTTCACGACAGGGGGCTCACTGAAGCTTTCTTT. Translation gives CASSLHDRGLTEAFF.

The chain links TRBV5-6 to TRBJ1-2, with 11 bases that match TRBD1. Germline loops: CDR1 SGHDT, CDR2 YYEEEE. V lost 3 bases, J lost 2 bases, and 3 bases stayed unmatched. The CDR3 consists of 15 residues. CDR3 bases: TGTGCCAGCAGCTGGACAGGGGGCATAAACTATGGCTACACCTTC. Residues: CASSWTGGINYGYTF.

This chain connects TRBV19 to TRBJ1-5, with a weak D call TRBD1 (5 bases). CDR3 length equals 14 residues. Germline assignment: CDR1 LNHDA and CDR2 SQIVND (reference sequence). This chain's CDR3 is CAGGPSRGFWPQHF. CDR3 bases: TGTGCGGGAGGTCCGAGTCGGGGCTTTTGGCCCCAGCATTTT.

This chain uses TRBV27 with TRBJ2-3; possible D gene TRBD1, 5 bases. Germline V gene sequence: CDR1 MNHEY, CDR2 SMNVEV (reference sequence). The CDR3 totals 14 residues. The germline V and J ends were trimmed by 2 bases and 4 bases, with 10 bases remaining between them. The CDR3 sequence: CASSLDRRADTQYF. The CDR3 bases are TGTGCCAGCAGTTTAGACAGAAGAGCAGATACGCAGTATTTT.

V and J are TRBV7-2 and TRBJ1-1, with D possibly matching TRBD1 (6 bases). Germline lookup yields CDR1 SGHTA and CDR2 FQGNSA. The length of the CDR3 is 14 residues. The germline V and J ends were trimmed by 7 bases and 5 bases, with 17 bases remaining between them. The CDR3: CASNEAGGFTEAFF. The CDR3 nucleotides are TGTGCCAGCAACGAGGCGGGGGGCTTTACTGAAGCTTTCTTT. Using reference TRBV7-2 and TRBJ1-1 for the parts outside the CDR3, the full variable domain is GAGVSQSPSNKVTEKGKDVELRCDPISGHTALYWYRQSLGQGLEFLIYFQGNSAPDKSGLPSDRFSAERTGGSVSTLTIQRTQQEDSAVYLCASNEAGGFTEAFFGQGTRLTVV.

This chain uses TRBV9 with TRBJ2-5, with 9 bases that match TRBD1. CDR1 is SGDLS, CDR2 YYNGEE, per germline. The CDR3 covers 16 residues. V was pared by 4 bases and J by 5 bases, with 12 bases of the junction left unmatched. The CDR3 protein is CASSPDRDRVRETQYF. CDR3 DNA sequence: TGTGCCAGCAGCCCGGACCGGGACAGGGTTCGCGAGACCCAGTACTTC.

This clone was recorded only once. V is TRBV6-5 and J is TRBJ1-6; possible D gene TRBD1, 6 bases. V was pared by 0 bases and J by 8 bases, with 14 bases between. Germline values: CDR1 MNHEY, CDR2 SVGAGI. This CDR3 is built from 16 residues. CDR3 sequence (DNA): TGTGCCAGCAGTTACTCGAATTCGGGGGGCGATTCACCCCTCCACTTT. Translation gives CASSYSNSGGDSPLHF.

The chain's CDR3 is CASSLGQVSNQPQHF. For the CDR3, the DNA is TGTGCCAGCTCCCTTGGACAGGTTAGCAATCAGCCCCAGCATTTT. This rearrangement joins TRBV18 to TRBJ1-5; 7 bases are a match to TRBD1. Germline-derived CDR1 and CDR2 are KGHSH and LQKENI. Germline trimming cut 6 bases from V and 0 bases from J; bases unmatched to any gene: 5. This CDR3 comprises 15 residues.

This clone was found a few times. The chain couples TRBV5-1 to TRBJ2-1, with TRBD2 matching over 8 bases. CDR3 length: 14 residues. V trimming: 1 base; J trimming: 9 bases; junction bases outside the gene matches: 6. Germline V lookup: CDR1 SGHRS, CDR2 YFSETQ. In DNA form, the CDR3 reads TGCGCCAGCAGCTTGTCGGGGGGGCCGCTTGAGCAGTTCTTC. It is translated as CASSLSGGPLEQFF.

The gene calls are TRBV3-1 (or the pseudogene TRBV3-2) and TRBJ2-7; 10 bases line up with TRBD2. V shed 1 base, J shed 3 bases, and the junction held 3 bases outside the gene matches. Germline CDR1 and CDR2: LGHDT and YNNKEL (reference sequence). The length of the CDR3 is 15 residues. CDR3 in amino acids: CASSQGQRGGYEQYF. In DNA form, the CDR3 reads TGTGCCAGCAGCCAAGGCCAGCGGGGGGGCTACGAGCAGTACTTC.

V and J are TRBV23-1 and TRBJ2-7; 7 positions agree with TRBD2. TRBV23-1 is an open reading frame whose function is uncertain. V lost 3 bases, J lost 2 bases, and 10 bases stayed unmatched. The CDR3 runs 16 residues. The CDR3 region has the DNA TGCGCCAGCAGTCACCAGCCTGGGAGGGTAACCTACGAGCAGTACTTC. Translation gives CASSHQPGRVTYEQYF.

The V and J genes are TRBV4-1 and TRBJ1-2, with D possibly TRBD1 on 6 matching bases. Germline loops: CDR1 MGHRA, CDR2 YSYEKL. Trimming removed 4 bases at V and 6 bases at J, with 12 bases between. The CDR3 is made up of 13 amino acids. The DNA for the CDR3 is TGCGCCAGCAGCCCGGAAGGGGGTAATGGCTACACCTTC. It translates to CASSPEGGNGYTF.

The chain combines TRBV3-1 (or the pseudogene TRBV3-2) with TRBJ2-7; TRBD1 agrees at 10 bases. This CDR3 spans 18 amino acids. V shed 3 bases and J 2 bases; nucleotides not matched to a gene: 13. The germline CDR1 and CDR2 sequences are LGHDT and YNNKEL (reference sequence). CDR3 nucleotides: TGTGCCAGCAGCCAGCGCAGGGGGGGACAGGGGTTCCCCTACGAGCAGTACTTC. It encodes CASSQRRGGQGFPYEQYF.

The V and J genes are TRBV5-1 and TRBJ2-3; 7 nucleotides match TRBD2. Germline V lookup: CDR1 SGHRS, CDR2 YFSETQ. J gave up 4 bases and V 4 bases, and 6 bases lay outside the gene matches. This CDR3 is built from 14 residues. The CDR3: CASSRTSDSDTQYF. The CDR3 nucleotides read TGCGCCAGCAGCCGGACTAGTGACTCAGATACGCAGTATTTT.